This is a list of T cell receptor beta chains from one sample in a study of cytomegalovirus exposure and HLA in healthy donors. Sequencing used immunoSEQ multiplex PCR; TCRdb keeps in-frame clones, though not all of them. This sample has 150,000 or so clones, with approximately 80% found just once. The material sequenced was PBMCs. All receptors derive from a man aged 25-45 years in good health and CMV-seropositive. Both conserved end residues are part of each CDR3. D genes are given only for firm matches. Not all rows give a size; the values are once, few, many and, for expanded clones, a class.

D gene	clone size	J gene	V gene	CDR3 DNA	CDR3 protein
TRBD1	once	TRBJ1-2	TRBV27	TGTGCCAGCAGTCTCTCGGACAGGAATGCCTATGGCTACACCTTC	CASSLSDRNAYGYTF
.	.	TRBJ1-5	TRBV15	TGTGCCACCAGCAGAGATACAGGGTACGGTCAGCCCCAGCATTTT	CATSRDTGYGQPQHF
.	.	TRBJ2-5	TRBV2	TGTGCCAGCAGTGAAGTGACTGCCGATAGGTACTTC	CASSEVTADRYF
TRBD2	.	TRBJ2-3	TRBV7-9	TGTGCCAGCAGCTTATTCCGACTAGCGGATAGCACAGATACGCAGTATTTT	CASSLFRLADSTDTQYF
.	.	TRBJ1-5	TRBV19	TGTGCCAGTCAGGGGCAGTTCGCCAATCAGCCCCAGCATTTT	CASQGQFANQPQHF
.	.	TRBJ2-3	TRBV5-6	TGTGCCAGCAGCTTCGGGGTGGCGGCCACAGATACGCAGTATTTT	CASSFGVAATDTQYF
.	.	TRBJ2-3	TRBV4-2	TGTGCCAGCAGCCAGGGACTTGACACAGATACGCAGTATTTT	CASSQGLDTDTQYF
TRBD2	.	TRBJ2-7	TRBV5-4	TGTGCCAGCAGTTTAGCGGGAGTGATGGGCGAGCAGTACTTC	CASSLAGVMGEQYF
TRBD1	.	TRBJ1-1	TRBV5-1	TGCGCCAGCAGCTCAACAGGGGGAGGGGTGAACACTGAAGCTTTCTTT	CASSSTGGGVNTEAFF
.	.	TRBJ2-7	TRBV9	TGTGCCAGCAGCGTAGCTACGGGGGAGCAGTACTTC	CASSVATGEQYF
.	.	TRBJ2-2	TRBV2	TGTGCCAGCAGTGAATGGGACATCGGGGAGCTGTTTTTT	CASSEWDIGELFF
.	.	TRBJ2-7	TRBV28	TGTGCCAGCAGCCGACAGAGATACGAGCAGTACTTC	CASSRQRYEQYF
TRBD1	.	TRBJ2-3	TRBV6-1	TGTGCCAGCAGTATCACAGGGGGCGGAGAGCAGTATTTT	CASSITGGGEQYF
.	.	TRBJ2-1	TRBV7-9	TGTGCCAGCAGCTTCGGACTACACTACAATGAGCAGTTCTTC	CASSFGLHYNEQFF
.	few	TRBJ2-7	TRBV18	TGTGCCAGCTCACCGACTAGAGGCGAGCAGTACTTC	CASSPTRGEQYF
.	few	TRBJ1-1	TRBV30	TGTGCCTCCCAACGAACAGGGACTGAAGCTTTCTTT	CASQRTGTEAFF
TRBD1	.	TRBJ1-1	TRBV19	TGTGCCAGTAGTATAGGACAGGGCACTGAAGCTTTCTTT	CASSIGQGTEAFF
.	.	TRBJ2-1	TRBV19	TGTGCCAGTAGTAGCGACTGGCCCTACAATGAGCAGTTCTTC	CASSSDWPYNEQFF
.	.	TRBJ2-5	TRBV28	TGTGCCAGCAGTCCCTCCCACGTTGGGCGATACCAAGAGACCCAGTACTTC	CASSPSHVGRYQETQYF
TRBD2	.	TRBJ2-1	TRBV5-1	TGCGCCAGCAGCAGGGCGGGAGAAAACAATGAGCAGTTCTTC	CASSRAGENNEQFF
.	.	TRBJ1-2	TRBV18	TGTGCCAGCTCCCTAACCAGGGAGGGAAATGGCTACACCTTC	CASSLTREGNGYTF
.	.	TRBJ2-1	TRBV18	TGTGCCAGCTCACCACTGGCAGGGGTCAATGAGCAGTTCTTC	CASSPLAGVNEQFF
.	.	TRBJ1-1	TRBV7-9	TGTTCCAGCAGCTTAGCGGAGGGGATGAACACTGAAGCTTTCTTT	CSSSLAEGMNTEAFF
.	.	TRBJ2-3	TRBV27	TGTGCCAGCAGTCCCCGGCTAGCAGGCGCTTGGGGCACAGATACGCAGTATTTT	CASSPRLAGAWGTDTQYF
.	.	TRBJ2-1	TRBV5-4	TGTGCCAGCAGCCAAGCCTTACCGGACAATGAGCAGTTCTTC	CASSQALPDNEQFF
.	.	TRBJ1-4	TRBV4-1	TGCGCCAGCAGCCAAGTTCAGGGTCCTAATGAAAAACTGTTTTTT	CASSQVQGPNEKLFF
TRBD2	.	TRBJ2-1	TRBV27	TGTGCCAGCACCTCGGGGACAGGGACTAGCGGGAGCTCGGAGTTCTTC	CASTSGTGTSGSSEFF
TRBD1	.	TRBJ1-2	TRBV7-2	TGTGCCAGCAGCTACACAGGGGGTGGCTACACCTTC	CASSYTGGGYTF
TRBD2	.	TRBJ2-1	TRBV6-1	TGTGCCAGCAGATGGACTAGCGGGACCAACAATGAGCAGTTCTTC	CASRWTSGTNNEQFF
.	.	TRBJ1-2	TRBV7-9	TGTGCCAGCAGCTTAATGACAGCAAACTATGGCTACACCTTC	CASSLMTANYGYTF
.	.	TRBJ2-6	TRBV27	TGTGCCAGCAGTAGGACACTTAGCTCTGGGGCCAACGTCCTGACTTTC	CASSRTLSSGANVLTF
TRBD1	.	TRBJ1-2	TRBV5-8	TGTGCCAGCAGATACGACAGGGGTTATTACACCTTC	CASRYDRGYYTF
.	.	TRBJ2-6	TRBV4-1	TGCGCCAGCAGCCAAACGGCGGACAGAAGCTCTGGGGCCAACGTCCTGACTTTC	CASSQTADRSSGANVLTF
TRBD1	.	TRBJ2-7	TRBV7-3	TGTGCCAGCAGCCCTCCCGGGACAGGGGGCGAGCAGTACTTC	CASSPPGTGGEQYF
TRBD1	.	TRBJ2-5	TRBV7-2	TGTGCCAGCAGCAGACAGGGATTGGGCGAAGAGACCCAGTACTTC	CASSRQGLGEETQYF
TRBD1	.	TRBJ1-5	TRBV19	TGTGCCAGTGTGACGGGACAGTATAGCAATCAGCCCCAGCATTTT	CASVTGQYSNQPQHF